These T cell receptor beta chains were read from a single sample in a study of blood T cell repertoires in COVID-19. This table comes from immunoSEQ multiplex PCR, and its TCRdb copy is limited to in-frame clones, with some not included. This table holds approximately 70,000 clones, 81% found once. The sequenced sample was peripheral blood. These receptors came from a woman aged 65 to 85 with acute or convalescent COVID-19. CDR3s include the opening cysteine and the closing phenylalanine or tryptophan. Each record gives: clone size, J gene, D gene, V gene, CDR3 DNA, CDR3 protein. The D gene is left open where the match is weak. Clone size, where shown, is once, few, many, or a class for clones that have expanded.

clone size: -; J gene: TRBJ2-1; D gene: -; V gene: TRBV7-2; CDR3 DNA: TGTGCCAGCAGCTTAGTGGGAGTCGCTGGTGAGCAGTTCTTC; CDR3 protein: CASSLVGVAGEQFF
clone size: once; J gene: TRBJ2-7; D gene: -; V gene: TRBV7-9; CDR3 DNA: TGTGCCAGCAGCCCCCGAGCAGGGGTCTACGAGCAGTACTTC; CDR3 protein: CASSPRAGVYEQYF
clone size: -; J gene: TRBJ2-3; D gene: TRBD2; V gene: TRBV7-6; CDR3 DNA: TGTGCCAGCAGCCCACATCTGCGGGGGGCTTGGACAGATACGCAGTATTTT; CDR3 protein: CASSPHLRGAWTDTQYF
clone size: -; J gene: TRBJ2-1; D gene: -; V gene: TRBV5-1; CDR3 DNA: TGCGCCAGCAGCTTGGAGGGAGCTAACAATGAGCAGTTCTTC; CDR3 protein: CASSLEGANNEQFF
clone size: -; J gene: TRBJ1-5; D gene: TRBD1; V gene: TRBV5-5; CDR3 DNA: TGTGCCAGCAGCTTGGGAGGACAGGGACTCTCTCAGCCCCAGCATTTT; CDR3 protein: CASSLGGQGLSQPQHF
clone size: few; J gene: TRBJ1-5; D gene: -; V gene: TRBV7-9; CDR3 DNA: TGTGCCAGCAGCTTCGGGAGTCAGCCCCAGCATTTT; CDR3 protein: CASSFGSQPQHF
clone size: few; J gene: TRBJ2-7; D gene: TRBD2; V gene: TRBV6-5; CDR3 DNA: TGTGCCAGCAGTTATAGTGGGGGGGAGTACTACGAGCAGTACTTC; CDR3 protein: CASSYSGGEYYEQYF
clone size: -; J gene: TRBJ2-4; D gene: -; V gene: TRBV5-6; CDR3 DNA: TGTGCCAGCAGCTTGCAGGGAAATGACAATTTCGACATTCAGTACTTC; CDR3 protein: CASSLQGNDNFDIQYF
clone size: -; J gene: TRBJ2-6; D gene: -; V gene: TRBV6-5; CDR3 DNA: TGTGCCAGCAGTTACTCCCTAACTGGGGCCAACGTCCTGACTTTC; CDR3 protein: CASSYSLTGANVLTF
clone size: -; J gene: TRBJ2-1; D gene: TRBD1; V gene: TRBV25-1; CDR3 DNA: TGTGCCAGCCGGGACAGGGACGATGAGCAGTTCTTC; CDR3 protein: CASRDRDDEQFF
clone size: -; J gene: TRBJ2-3; D gene: TRBD2; V gene: TRBV5-1; CDR3 DNA: TGCGCCAGCAGCTCGGGACTAATCACAGATACGCAGTATTTT; CDR3 protein: CASSSGLITDTQYF
clone size: -; J gene: TRBJ2-3; D gene: -; V gene: TRBV2; CDR3 DNA: TGTGCCAGCAGTGTAGGCGGCCTCCCAGATACGCAGTATTTT; CDR3 protein: CASSVGGLPDTQYF
clone size: -; J gene: TRBJ2-2; D gene: -; V gene: TRBV11-2; CDR3 DNA: TGTGCCAGCAGCTTAGCGGCAGGGGCGAACACCGGGGAGCTGTTTTTT; CDR3 protein: CASSLAAGANTGELFF
clone size: -; J gene: TRBJ2-3; D gene: TRBD1; V gene: TRBV15; CDR3 DNA: TGTGCCACCAGCAGGGACAGGGGACCCGCAGATACGCAGTATTTT; CDR3 protein: CATSRDRGPADTQYF
clone size: -; J gene: TRBJ1-6; D gene: TRBD1; V gene: TRBV25-1; CDR3 DNA: TGTGCCAGCAGTGAGGGGACAGGCTATAATTCACCCCTCCACTTT; CDR3 protein: CASSEGTGYNSPLHF
clone size: -; J gene: TRBJ1-1; D gene: -; V gene: TRBV6-2/TRBV6-3; CDR3 DNA: TGTGCCAGCAGTCAGGGAAGGGGTCGGGCTTTCTTT; CDR3 protein: CASSQGRGRAFF
clone size: few; J gene: TRBJ2-1; D gene: -; V gene: TRBV5-1; CDR3 DNA: TGCGCCAGCAGCTTGTTCGATGAGCAGTTCTTC; CDR3 protein: CASSLFDEQFF
clone size: -; J gene: TRBJ2-5; D gene: -; V gene: TRBV6-6; CDR3 DNA: TGTGCCAGCAGTTACTCTCTCCCCAGGGTGGGCGAGACCCAGTACTTC; CDR3 protein: CASSYSLPRVGETQYF
clone size: few; J gene: TRBJ1-5; D gene: -; V gene: TRBV19; CDR3 DNA: TGTGCCAGTAGTACCTCGGACAGACCCAGCAACGATCAGCCCCAGCATTTT; CDR3 protein: CASSTSDRPSNDQPQHF
clone size: -; J gene: TRBJ2-3; D gene: TRBD2; V gene: TRBV6-6; CDR3 DNA: TGTGCCAGCAGCCGACTAGCGACCATAAACTCTATTGGCGCAGATACGCAGTATTTT; CDR3 protein: CASSRLATINSIGADTQYF
clone size: -; J gene: TRBJ1-1; D gene: -; V gene: TRBV6-2/TRBV6-3; CDR3 DNA: TGTGCCAGCAGTTACTTAGGGCGGGGTGAAGCTTTCTTT; CDR3 protein: CASSYLGRGEAFF
clone size: -; J gene: TRBJ1-1; D gene: -; V gene: TRBV5-5; CDR3 DNA: TGTGCCAGCACGGGGGGAGGGGACCTCACTGAAGCTTTCTTT; CDR3 protein: CASTGGGDLTEAFF
clone size: -; J gene: TRBJ2-3; D gene: -; V gene: TRBV19; CDR3 DNA: TGTGCCAGCCGTTCGGGTCTGGCAGATACGCAGTATTTT; CDR3 protein: CASRSGLADTQYF
clone size: -; J gene: TRBJ1-6; D gene: -; V gene: TRBV15; CDR3 DNA: TGTGCCACCAGCAGAGATCTTGGACTCGTTAATTCACCCCTCCACTTT; CDR3 protein: CATSRDLGLVNSPLHF
clone size: -; J gene: TRBJ1-4; D gene: -; V gene: TRBV5-6; CDR3 DNA: TGTGCCAGCAGCACGGATGAGGTCTCGATAATTGAGGGCGGAAAACTGTTTTTT; CDR3 protein: CASSTDEVSIIEGGKLFF
clone size: -; J gene: TRBJ2-3; D gene: TRBD1; V gene: TRBV5-1; CDR3 DNA: TGCGCCAGCAGCCCTCTCTTGACAGGGACAGATACGCAGTATTTT; CDR3 protein: CASSPLLTGTDTQYF
clone size: once; J gene: TRBJ2-1; D gene: -; V gene: TRBV7-6; CDR3 DNA: TGTGCCAGCAGCGCTAGTCATGGCTTCAATGAGCAGTTCTTC; CDR3 protein: CASSASHGFNEQFF
clone size: -; J gene: TRBJ2-3; D gene: TRBD2; V gene: TRBV9; CDR3 DNA: TGTGCCAGCAGCGGGGGAGGGGCGGCAGATACGCAGTATTTT; CDR3 protein: CASSGGGAADTQYF
clone size: -; J gene: TRBJ2-1; D gene: TRBD2; V gene: TRBV10-3; CDR3 DNA: TGTGCCATCAGTTTAACTAGCGTGGGCCACAATGAGCAGTTCTTC; CDR3 protein: CAISLTSVGHNEQFF
clone size: once; J gene: TRBJ2-2; D gene: TRBD1; V gene: TRBV5-4; CDR3 DNA: TGTGCCAGCAGCTTACCGGGACAGGGGGACCGGGAGCTGTTTTTT; CDR3 protein: CASSLPGQGDRELFF
clone size: -; J gene: TRBJ1-5; D gene: -; V gene: TRBV30; CDR3 DNA: TGTGCCTGGAGTCCCGGGAGCAATCAGCCCCAGCATTTT; CDR3 protein: CAWSPGSNQPQHF
clone size: few; J gene: TRBJ1-2; D gene: -; V gene: TRBV6-2/TRBV6-3; CDR3 DNA: TGTGCCAGCAGTTCCTTCCTACAGGGCCACGGCTACACCTTC; CDR3 protein: CASSSFLQGHGYTF
clone size: once; J gene: TRBJ1-3; D gene: TRBD1; V gene: TRBV7-8; CDR3 DNA: TGTGCCAGCAGCTTGACAGGGGTTGGAAACACCATATATTTT; CDR3 protein: CASSLTGVGNTIYF
clone size: few; J gene: TRBJ2-1; D gene: -; V gene: TRBV5-1; CDR3 DNA: TGCGCCAGCAGCCGAGGAGGGGGCAGGGACAATGAGCAGTTCTTC; CDR3 protein: CASSRGGGRDNEQFF
clone size: -; J gene: TRBJ2-2; D gene: -; V gene: TRBV5-1; CDR3 DNA: TGCGCCAGCCGTACAGCTACCGGGGAGCTGTTTTTT; CDR3 protein: CASRTATGELFF
clone size: few; J gene: TRBJ1-2; D gene: -; V gene: TRBV5-1; CDR3 DNA: TGCGCCAGCAGCCTGGCAGGGAATGCCTATGGCTACACCTTC; CDR3 protein: CASSLAGNAYGYTF
clone size: -; J gene: TRBJ1-5; D gene: -; V gene: TRBV28; CDR3 DNA: TGTGCCAGCAGTTTCCCCCGGGGATTCGAACAGCCCCAGCATTTT; CDR3 protein: CASSFPRGFEQPQHF
clone size: -; J gene: TRBJ1-2; D gene: TRBD1; V gene: TRBV5-4; CDR3 DNA: TGTGCCAGCAGCCCGGGAGGGACAGAGGATTTTAACTATGGCTACACCTTC; CDR3 protein: CASSPGGTEDFNYGYTF
clone size: -; J gene: TRBJ2-7; D gene: TRBD1; V gene: TRBV20-1; CDR3 DNA: TGCAGTGCTAGTTCGGGACAGCGAAGCTCCTACGAGCAGTACTTC; CDR3 protein: CSASSGQRSSYEQYF
clone size: -; J gene: TRBJ1-2; D gene: -; V gene: TRBV4-3; CDR3 DNA: TGCGCCAGCAGCCAAGACCAGGGTTTATACTATGGCTACACCTTC; CDR3 protein: CASSQDQGLYYGYTF
clone size: many; J gene: TRBJ1-2; D gene: -; V gene: TRBV29-1; CDR3 DNA: TGCAGCGTCCTCGATCCTACAGGCGCTCGTGGCTACACCTTC; CDR3 protein: CSVLDPTGARGYTF
clone size: -; J gene: TRBJ2-5; D gene: TRBD1; V gene: TRBV11-2; CDR3 DNA: TGTGCCAGCAGCCCCACGAGGTCAGGGGGTAAAGAGACCCAGTACTTC; CDR3 protein: CASSPTRSGGKETQYF
clone size: -; J gene: TRBJ2-1; D gene: -; V gene: TRBV5-1; CDR3 DNA: TGCGCCAGCAGCTTGGGGCAAGTTGGTGAGCAGTTCTTC; CDR3 protein: CASSLGQVGEQFF
clone size: -; J gene: TRBJ1-1; D gene: TRBD1; V gene: TRBV6-6; CDR3 DNA: TGTGCCAGTATCAACAGGGGCTTCACTGAAGCTTTCTTT; CDR3 protein: CASINRGFTEAFF
clone size: -; J gene: TRBJ2-2; D gene: TRBD2; V gene: TRBV7-2; CDR3 DNA: TGTGCCAGCAGCTCACTAGCGGGAGGGGACACCGGGGAGCTGTTTTTT; CDR3 protein: CASSSLAGGDTGELFF
clone size: -; J gene: TRBJ1-3; D gene: -; V gene: TRBV6-5; CDR3 DNA: TGTGCCAGCAGGATAACGGGCTCTGGAAACACCATATATTTT; CDR3 protein: CASRITGSGNTIYF
clone size: -; J gene: TRBJ2-6; D gene: -; V gene: TRBV4-2; CDR3 DNA: TGTGCCAGCAGCCAAGACCCCCACTCTGGGGCCAACGTCCTGACTTTC; CDR3 protein: CASSQDPHSGANVLTF
clone size: -; J gene: TRBJ1-2; D gene: -; V gene: TRBV9; CDR3 DNA: TGTGCCAGCAGCGCCGAACCACAGGGAGTTTCGCAAGGCTACACCTTC; CDR3 protein: CASSAEPQGVSQGYTF
clone size: -; J gene: TRBJ1-2; D gene: -; V gene: TRBV12-3/TRBV12-4; CDR3 DNA: TGTGCCAGCATCGCGACTGGTAACTATGGCTACACCTTC; CDR3 protein: CASIATGNYGYTF
clone size: -; J gene: TRBJ2-5; D gene: TRBD1; V gene: TRBV30; CDR3 DNA: TGTGCCTGGACCAGCACGACAGGGGGCGGGACCCAGTACTTC; CDR3 protein: CAWTSTTGGGTQYF
clone size: few; J gene: TRBJ1-2; D gene: TRBD1; V gene: TRBV30; CDR3 DNA: TGTGCCTGGAGTGTGCAGGGGGAGACCTACACCTTC; CDR3 protein: CAWSVQGETYTF
clone size: -; J gene: TRBJ2-7; D gene: TRBD1; V gene: TRBV18; CDR3 DNA: TGTGCCAGCTCACCGGGACAGGGTTCGCTCTACGAGCAGTACTTC; CDR3 protein: CASSPGQGSLYEQYF
clone size: -; J gene: TRBJ1-1; D gene: -; V gene: TRBV3-1/TRBV3-2; CDR3 DNA: TGTGCCAGCAGCCAGGGTCGGACACTGAATCCAGCTTTCTTT; CDR3 protein: CASSQGRTLNPAFF
clone size: -; J gene: TRBJ1-2; D gene: -; V gene: TRBV11-2; CDR3 DNA: TGTGCCAGCAGCTTAGATCCGGACTATGGCTACACCTTC; CDR3 protein: CASSLDPDYGYTF